The 5 T cell receptor beta chains below come from one sample, sequenced in a study of vaccination and CD4 T cells after COVID-19. The Oncomine TCR Beta short-read assay was what sequenced the DNA obtained from cultured CD4+ T cells. TCRdb re-analysed the PCR reads in MiXCR, keeping a single row per CDR3 protein. The repertoire holds roughly 3,600 distinct CDR3 sequences, with approximately 15% as singletons. As for treatment: approximately 9-day PBMC culture with coronavirus spike peptide pools or control peptides (ViraFEST assay). Their specific antigens are unknown. Sequenced material: CD4+ T cells from blood, cultured in vitro. Receptor source: a human donor who had recovered from COVID-19.

This clonotype is classed as medium-sized. This sequence joins TRBV20-1 and TRBJ1-5, with D unclear. The CDR3 loop spans 13 amino acids. Germline values: CDR1 DFQATT, CDR2 SNEGSKA (reference sequence). V was trimmed by 6 bases and J by 2 bases, leaving 11 bases between them. CDR3 residues: CSAGGYGNQPQHF. The CDR3 region has the DNA TGCAGTGCCGGAGGCTACGGCAATCAGCCCCAGCATTTT.

There are a few counts of this clonotype. The V gene is TRBV21-1, the J gene TRBJ1-3. TRBV21-1 is classified as a pseudogene. This CDR3 has 17 residues. CDR3 region: CASSAGEGPVSGNTIYF. The DNA for the CDR3 is TGTGCCAGCAGCGCTGGGGAGGGGCCCGTCTCTGGAAACACCATATATTTT.

This clonotype was counted only a few times. The gene calls are TRBV29-1 and TRBJ1-2; TRBD1 matches at 7 bases. This CDR3 contains 14 residues. Trimming took 7 bases from V and 6 from J; bases not matched to a gene: 14. The germline gives CDR1 SQVTM, CDR2 ANQGSEA. As DNA, the CDR3 is TGCAGCGCTGAGACGCCCTTACAGGGGAATGGCTACACCTTC. It specifies CSAETPLQGNGYTF.

The CDR3 loop reads CASSLGTELGNTIYF. The DNA of the CDR3 is TGCGCCAGCAGCTTGGGGACAGAACTAGGAAACACCATATATTTT. The chain recombines TRBV5-1 with TRBJ1-3, with D perhaps TRBD1 (6 bases). The CDR3 extends over 15 amino acids. Germline V gene sequence: CDR1 SGHRS, CDR2 YFSETQ. Trimming stripped 0 bases from V and 4 bases from J, with 11 bases between.

This clonotype showed up just a few times. This chain connects TRBV30 to TRBJ1-6; D gene unclear. The V and J ends lost 0 bases and 8 bases respectively, with 11 bases between them. This CDR3 has 14 residues. Looked up from germline, CDR1 is GTSNPN and CDR2 is SVGIG (reference sequence). The CDR3, as DNA: TGTGCCTGGAGTGTTGGCCAGCGGTATTCACCCCTCCACTTT. Protein: CAWSVGQRYSPLHF.